This TCR beta chain was recovered during a study of cytomegalovirus exposure and HLA in healthy donors. Researchers ran the PCR with 60 Vbeta and 13 Jbeta primers. Assay used: immunoSEQ multiplex PCR; TCRdb lists only in-frame clones, some missing. The sample lists about 130,000 clones, approximately 85% occurring once. Germline lookup yields CDR1 MDHEN and CDR2 SYDVKM. CDR3 length equals 15 residues. The germline V and J ends were trimmed by 5 bases and 8 bases, with 21 bases remaining between them. The source is a woman in her thirties in good health and CMV-seropositive. The sample taken for sequencing was PBMCs. The chain links TRBV28 to TRBJ1-2; D remains ambiguous. CDR3 residues: CASSPPLGRLGGYTF. The CDR3 DNA sequence: TGTGCCAGCAGTCCCCCCCTAGGGAGGCTAGGGGGCTACACCTTC.